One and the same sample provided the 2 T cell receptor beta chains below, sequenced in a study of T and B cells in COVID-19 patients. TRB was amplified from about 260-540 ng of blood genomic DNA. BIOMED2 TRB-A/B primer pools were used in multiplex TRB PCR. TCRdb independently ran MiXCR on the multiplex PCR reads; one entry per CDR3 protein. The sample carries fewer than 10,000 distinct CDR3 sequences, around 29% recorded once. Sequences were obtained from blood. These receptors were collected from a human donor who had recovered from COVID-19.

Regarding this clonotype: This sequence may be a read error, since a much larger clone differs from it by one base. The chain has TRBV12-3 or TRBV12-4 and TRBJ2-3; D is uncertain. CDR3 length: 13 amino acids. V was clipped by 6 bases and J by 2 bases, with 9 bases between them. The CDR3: CASSTSNTDTQYF. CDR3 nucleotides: TGTGCCAGCAGCACTTCGAACACAGATACGCAGTATTTT.

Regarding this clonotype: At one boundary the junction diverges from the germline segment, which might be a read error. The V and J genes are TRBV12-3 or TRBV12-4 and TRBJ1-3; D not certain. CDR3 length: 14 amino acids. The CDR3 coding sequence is TGTGCCAGCAGCTTAGAAGGCTCTGGAAACACCATATATTTT. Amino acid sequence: CASSLEGSGNTIYF.